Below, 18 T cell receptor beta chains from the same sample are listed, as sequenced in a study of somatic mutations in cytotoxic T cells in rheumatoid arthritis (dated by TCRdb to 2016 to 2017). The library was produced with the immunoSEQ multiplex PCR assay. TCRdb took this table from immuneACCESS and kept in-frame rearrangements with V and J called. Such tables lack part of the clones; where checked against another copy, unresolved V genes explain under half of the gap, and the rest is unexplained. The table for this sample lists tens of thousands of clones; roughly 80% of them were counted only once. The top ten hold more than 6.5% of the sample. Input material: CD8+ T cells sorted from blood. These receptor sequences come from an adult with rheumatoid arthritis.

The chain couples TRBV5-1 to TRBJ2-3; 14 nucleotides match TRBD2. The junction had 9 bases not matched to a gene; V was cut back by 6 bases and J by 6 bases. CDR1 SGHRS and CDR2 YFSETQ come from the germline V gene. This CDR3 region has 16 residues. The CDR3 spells CASKRLGLAGGDTQYF. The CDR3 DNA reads TGCGCCAGCAAGCGACTCGGACTAGCGGGGGGTGATACGCAGTATTTT.

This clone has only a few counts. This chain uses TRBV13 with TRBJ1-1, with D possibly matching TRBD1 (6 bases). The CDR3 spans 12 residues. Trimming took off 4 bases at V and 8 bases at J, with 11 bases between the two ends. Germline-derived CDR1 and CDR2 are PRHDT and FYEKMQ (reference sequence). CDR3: CASSYSGTEAFF. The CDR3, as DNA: TGTGCCAGCAGCTACTCCGGGACAGAAGCTTTCTTT.

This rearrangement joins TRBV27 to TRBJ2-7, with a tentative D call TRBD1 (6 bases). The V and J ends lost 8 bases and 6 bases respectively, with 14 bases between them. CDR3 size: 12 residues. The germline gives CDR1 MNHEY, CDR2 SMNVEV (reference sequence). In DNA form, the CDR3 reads TGTGCCAGCGGATACAGGGAAGGCGAGCAGTACTTC. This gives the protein CASGYREGEQYF.

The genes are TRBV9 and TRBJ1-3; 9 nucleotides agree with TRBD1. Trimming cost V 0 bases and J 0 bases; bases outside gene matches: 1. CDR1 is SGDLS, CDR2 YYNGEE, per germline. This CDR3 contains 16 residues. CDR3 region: CASSVGTGVSGNTIYF. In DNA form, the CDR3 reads TGTGCCAGCAGCGTAGGGACAGGGGTCTCTGGAAACACCATATATTTT. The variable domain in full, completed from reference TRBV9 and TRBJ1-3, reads DSGVTQTPKHLITATGQRVTLRCSPRSGDLSVYWYQQSLDQGLQFLIQYYNGEERAKGNILERFSAQQFPDLHSELNLSSLELGDSALYFCASSVGTGVSGNTIYFGEGSWLTVV.

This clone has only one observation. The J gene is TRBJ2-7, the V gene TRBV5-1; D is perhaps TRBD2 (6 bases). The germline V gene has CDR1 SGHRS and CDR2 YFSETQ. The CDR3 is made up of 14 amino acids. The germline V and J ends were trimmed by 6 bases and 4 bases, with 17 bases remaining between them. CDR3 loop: CASTSNPGVYEQYF. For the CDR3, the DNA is TGCGCCAGCACTAGCAATCCGGGAGTGTACGAGCAGTACTTC. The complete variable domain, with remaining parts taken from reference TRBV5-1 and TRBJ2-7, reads KAGVTQTPRYLIKTRGQQVTLSCSPISGHRSVSWYQQTPGQGLQFLFEYFSETQRNKGNFPGRFSGRQFSNSRSEMNVSTLELGDSALYLCASTSNPGVYEQYFGPGTRLTVT.

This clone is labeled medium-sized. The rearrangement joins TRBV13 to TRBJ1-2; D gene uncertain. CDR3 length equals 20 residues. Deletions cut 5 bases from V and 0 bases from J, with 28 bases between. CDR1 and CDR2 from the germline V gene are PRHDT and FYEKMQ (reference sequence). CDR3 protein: CASSLVRIPDRRFSNYGYTF. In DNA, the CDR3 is TGTGCCAGCAGCCTCGTAAGGATACCAGATCGCCGGTTTTCTAACTATGGCTACACCTTC.

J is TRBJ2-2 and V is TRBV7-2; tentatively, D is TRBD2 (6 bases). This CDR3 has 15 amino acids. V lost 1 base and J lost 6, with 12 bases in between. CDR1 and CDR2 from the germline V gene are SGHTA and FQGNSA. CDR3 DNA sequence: TGTGCCAGCAGCTTAGAAAGACTAGTCTCCGGGGAGCTGTTTTTT. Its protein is CASSLERLVSGELFF.

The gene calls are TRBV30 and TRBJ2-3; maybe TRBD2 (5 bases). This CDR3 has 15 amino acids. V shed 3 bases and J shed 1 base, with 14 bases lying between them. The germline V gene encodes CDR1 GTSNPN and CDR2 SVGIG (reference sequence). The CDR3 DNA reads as TGTGCCTGGAGGGAGGCCCACCGGCGCACAGATACGCAGTATTTT. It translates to CAWREAHRRTDTQYF.

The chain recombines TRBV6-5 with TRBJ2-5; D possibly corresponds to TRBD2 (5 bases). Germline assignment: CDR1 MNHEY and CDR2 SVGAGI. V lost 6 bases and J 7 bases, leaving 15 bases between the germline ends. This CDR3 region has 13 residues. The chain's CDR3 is CASSADLTGTQYF. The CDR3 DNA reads TGTGCCAGCAGCGCGGACTTAACCGGGACCCAGTACTTC.

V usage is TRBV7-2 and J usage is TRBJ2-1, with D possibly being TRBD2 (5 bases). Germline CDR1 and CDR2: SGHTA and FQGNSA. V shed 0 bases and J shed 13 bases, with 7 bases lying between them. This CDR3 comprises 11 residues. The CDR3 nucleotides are TGTGCCAGCAGCTTAGCGAGGGTACAGTTCTTC. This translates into CASSLARVQFF.

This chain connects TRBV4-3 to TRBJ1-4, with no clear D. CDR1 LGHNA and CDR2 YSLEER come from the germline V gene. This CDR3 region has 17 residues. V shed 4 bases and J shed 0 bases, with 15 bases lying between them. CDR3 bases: TGCGCCAGCAGCCGCCTTGATGTGATTGCAACTAATGAAAAACTGTTTTTT. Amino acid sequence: CASSRLDVIATNEKLFF.

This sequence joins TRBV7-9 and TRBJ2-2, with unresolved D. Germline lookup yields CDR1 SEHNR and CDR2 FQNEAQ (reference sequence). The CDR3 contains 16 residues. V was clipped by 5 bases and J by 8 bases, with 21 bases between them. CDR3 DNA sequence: TGTGCCAGCAGCCAAACGGCCGTCCAAGGCGTTGGGGAGCTGTTTTTT. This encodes CASSQTAVQGVGELFF.

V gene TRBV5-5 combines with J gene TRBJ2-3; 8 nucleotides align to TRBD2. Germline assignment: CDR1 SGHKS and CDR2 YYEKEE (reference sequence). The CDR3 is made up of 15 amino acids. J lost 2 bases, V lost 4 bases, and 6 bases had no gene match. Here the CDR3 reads CASSLRGGITDTQYF. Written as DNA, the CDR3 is TGTGCCAGCAGCCTCCGGGGGGGAATCACAGATACGCAGTATTTT.

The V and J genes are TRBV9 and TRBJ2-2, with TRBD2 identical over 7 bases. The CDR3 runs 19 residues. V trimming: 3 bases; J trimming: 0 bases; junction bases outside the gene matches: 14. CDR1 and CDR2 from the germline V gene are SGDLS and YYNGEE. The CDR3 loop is CASSAYSRGLPANTGELFF. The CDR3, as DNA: TGTGCCAGCAGCGCCTATTCGAGGGGACTACCGGCGAACACCGGGGAGCTGTTTTTT.

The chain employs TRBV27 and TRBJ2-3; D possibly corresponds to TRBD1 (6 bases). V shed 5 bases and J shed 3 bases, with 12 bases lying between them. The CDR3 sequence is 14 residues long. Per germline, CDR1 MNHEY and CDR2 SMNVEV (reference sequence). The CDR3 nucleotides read TGTGCCAGCAGTAGGGGCAGGGGAACAGATACGCAGTATTTT. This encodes CASSRGRGTDTQYF.

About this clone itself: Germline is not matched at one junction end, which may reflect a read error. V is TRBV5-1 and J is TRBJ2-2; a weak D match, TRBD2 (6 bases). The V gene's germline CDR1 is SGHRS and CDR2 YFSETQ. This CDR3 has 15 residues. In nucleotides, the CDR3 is TGCGCCGGCAGCTTGGGCAGGGAGGCCACCGGGGAGCTGTTTTTT. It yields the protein CAGSLGREATGELFF.

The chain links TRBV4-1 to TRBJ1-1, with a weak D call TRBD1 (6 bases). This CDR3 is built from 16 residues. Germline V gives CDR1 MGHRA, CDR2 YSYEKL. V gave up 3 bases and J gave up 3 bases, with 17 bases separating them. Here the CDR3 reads CASSQAGDRRDTEAFF. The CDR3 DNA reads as TGCGCCAGCAGCCAGGCGGGAGACAGGAGAGACACTGAAGCTTTCTTT.

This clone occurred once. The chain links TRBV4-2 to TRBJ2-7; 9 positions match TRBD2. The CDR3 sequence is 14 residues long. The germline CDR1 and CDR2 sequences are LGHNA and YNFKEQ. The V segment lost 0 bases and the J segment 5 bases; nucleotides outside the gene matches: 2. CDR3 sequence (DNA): TGTGCCAGCAGCCAAGAATCTAGCGGGGACGAGCAGTACTTC. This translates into CASSQESSGDEQYF.